Sequencing of this T cell receptor (beta chain) was carried out in a study of beta chain features in type 1 diabetes. Study-level information: On cell yields, gender and age, patients and healthy donors were similar.

Per the germline V gene, CDR1 is MNHNY and CDR2 is SVGAGI (reference sequence). CDR3 length equals 14 residues. After removal of 4 bases from V and 1 base from J, the junction contained 1 base not matched to a gene. This clone was found a few times. Its matching antigen is unknown. The whole isolated RNA underwent reverse transcription, so sequencing captured expressed TCRB transcripts. The repertoire was sequenced with immunoSEQ multiplex PCR; TCRdb's copy has only in-frame clones and lacks some. The sample consists of 450,000 to 550,000 clones, about 30% of them appearing once. Study-level findings and limits: Individuals with type 1 diabetes displayed fewer insertions and more deletions at VDJ junctions.

Sorting based on CD45RO/CCR7/CD25/CD127/CD95/CD27 separated CD4+ naive, central memory, regulatory and stem cell-like memory cells. The sample comprised naive CD4+ T cells from blood. The J gene is TRBJ2-1, the V gene TRBV6-6; 7 bases line up with TRBD2. The clonotype was recovered from a man younger than 30 in good health. The CDR3 coding sequence is TGTGCCAGCAGTTCGCGGGAGTCCTACAATGAGCAGTTCTTC. Translating it yields CASSSRESYNEQFF.